This T cell receptor (beta chain) appears in the sequencing data of a study of blood T cell repertoires in COVID-19. TCRdb's table, derived via immunoSEQ multiplex PCR, lists solely in-frame clones and lacks some. The data show hundreds of thousands of clones, 87% seen once. Germline V gene data show CDR1 as MNHEY and CDR2 as SVGAGI. V gave up 2 bases and J gave up 3 bases, with 12 bases separating them. The CDR3 totals 15 residues. The sequenced sample was peripheral blood. This clonotype was obtained from a man aged 18 to 29 with active or convalescent COVID-19. The V gene is TRBV6-5, the J gene TRBJ2-3; TRBD1 might be the D (6 bases). The CDR3 sequence: CASSYGNRVTDTQYF. The CDR3 nucleotides read TGTGCCAGCAGTTACGGTAACAGGGTTACAGATACGCAGTATTTT.